Listed here are 27 T cell receptor beta chains from one sample, sequenced in a study of blood T cell repertoires in COVID-19. The protocol was immunoSEQ multiplex PCR, while the TCRdb copy is restricted to in-frame clones and leaves out a portion. The sample yields 90,000 to 130,000 clones, 75% to 90% seen once. The material sequenced was peripheral blood. All receptors come from a man in his sixties or seventies with acute or convalescent COVID-19.

This clone was seen a few times. The chain uses TRBV14 and TRBJ1-2, with D uncertain. The V end was cut by 0 bases, the J end by 0 bases, with 8 bases between. Germline assignment: CDR1 SGHDN and CDR2 FVKESK. The CDR3 consists of 15 residues. The CDR3 here is CASSQEPGANYGYTF. In DNA form, the CDR3 reads TGTGCCAGCAGCCAAGAACCGGGTGCTAACTATGGCTACACCTTC.

CDR3 nucleotide sequence: TGCAGCGTTGTCAGGGGGCCTGGAGAAAAACTGTTTTTT. This gives the protein CSVVRGPGEKLFF. V gene TRBV29-1 combines with J gene TRBJ1-4, with 8 bases lining up with TRBD1. The CDR3 is 13 amino acids. Germline-derived CDR1 and CDR2 are SQVTM and ANQGSEA. After removal of 4 bases from V and 8 bases from J, the junction contained 6 bases not matched to a gene.

This chain links TRBV29-1 with TRBJ1-1; D possibly corresponds to TRBD1 (5 bases). Trimming took off 1 base at V and 4 bases at J, with 13 bases between the two ends. CDR1 is SQVTM and CDR2 is ANQGSEA in the germline V gene. This CDR3 spans 14 amino acids. This CDR3 reads CSVEVRGRVTEAFF. CDR3 coding DNA: TGCAGCGTTGAAGTTAGGGGTCGGGTCACTGAAGCTTTCTTT. Supplemented by reference TRBV29-1 and TRBJ1-1, the full variable domain reads SAVISQKPSRDICQRGTSLTIQCQVDSQVTMMFWYRQQPGQSLTLIATANQGSEATYESGFVIDKFPISRPNLTFSTLTVSNMSPEDSSIYLCSVEVRGRVTEAFFGQGTRLTVV.

The chain couples TRBV19 to TRBJ1-2, with no clear D. Germline V gives CDR1 LNHDA, CDR2 SQIVND (reference sequence). Trimming pared 7 bases from V and 7 bases from J, leaving 13 bases between. The CDR3 extends over 12 amino acids. Here the CDR3 reads CASNGRPSGYTF. The CDR3 DNA reads as TGTGCCAGTAACGGCAGGCCGAGTGGCTACACCTTC. Looking up the rest from reference TRBV19 and TRBJ1-2 gives the full variable domain: DGGITQSPKYLFRKEGQNVTLSCEQNLNHDAMYWYRQDPGQGLRLIYYSQIVNDFQKGDIAEGYSVSREKKESFPLTVTSAQKNPTAFYLCASNGRPSGYTFGSGTRLTVV.

The chain combines TRBV10-2 with TRBJ2-5, with D hard to call. Trimming stripped 6 bases from V and 2 bases from J, with 7 bases between. The CDR3 spans 12 residues. CDR1 is WSHSY, CDR2 SAAADI, per germline. CDR3 loop: CASRAPQETQYF. CDR3 bases: TGCGCCAGCAGGGCACCTCAAGAGACCCAGTACTTC.

This chain joins TRBV7-9 and TRBJ2-1; TRBD1 agrees at 8 bases. The J segment lost 3 bases and the V segment lost 5 bases, leaving 3 bases of the junction unmatched. Looked up from germline, CDR1 is SEHNR and CDR2 is FQNEAQ (reference sequence). The CDR3 has 14 amino acids. The CDR3 here is CASSLDRVYNEQFF. In DNA, the CDR3 is TGTGCCAGCAGCCTGGACAGGGTCTACAATGAGCAGTTCTTC.

This chain's CDR3 is CASSFDSSSGNTIYF. CDR3 DNA sequence: TGTGCCAGTAGTTTCGACTCGAGCTCTGGAAACACCATATATTTT. The gene calls are TRBV19 and TRBJ1-3; D gene ambiguous. The CDR3 contains 15 residues. V lost 5 bases and J 0 bases, leaving 11 bases between the germline ends. Germline V lookup: CDR1 LNHDA, CDR2 SQIVND (reference sequence). The full variable domain, in which reference TRBV19 and TRBJ1-3 provide the parts outside the CDR3, is DGGITQSPKYLFRKEGQNVTLSCEQNLNHDAMYWYRQDPGQGLRLIYYSQIVNDFQKGDIAEGYSVSREKKESFPLTVTSAQKNPTAFYLCASSFDSSSGNTIYFGEGSWLTVV.

The chain recombines TRBV11-2 with TRBJ1-1, with 9 nucleotides matching TRBD1. The germline CDR1 and CDR2 sequences are SGHAT and FQNNGV. This CDR3 comprises 15 residues. V shed 5 bases and J 3 bases; nucleotides not matched to a gene: 7. The CDR3 loop reads CASSRGTGWDTEAFF. The CDR3 nucleotides read TGTGCCAGCAGCCGAGGGACAGGGTGGGACACTGAAGCTTTCTTT.

The rearrangement links TRBV19 to TRBJ2-1; the D gene is possibly TRBD2 (7 bases). Deletions cut 7 bases from V and 2 bases from J, with 12 bases between. Germline loops: CDR1 LNHDA, CDR2 SQIVND (reference sequence). This CDR3 spans 14 amino acids. The CDR3: CASNTGGPYNEQFF. DNA of the CDR3: TGTGCCAGTAACACGGGGGGCCCCTACAATGAGCAGTTCTTC.

The rearrangement joins TRBV28 to TRBJ1-2; D possibly corresponds to TRBD1 (5 bases). The CDR3 extends over 12 amino acids. Germline V lookup: CDR1 MDHEN, CDR2 SYDVKM. Trimming left V 3 bases short and J 6 bases short, with 8 bases between. Here the CDR3 reads CASSFGGDGYTF. CDR3 nucleotide sequence: TGTGCCAGCAGTTTTGGGGGGGATGGCTACACCTTC.

The chain uses TRBV5-1 and TRBJ1-6; the D gene is possibly TRBD1 (5 bases). Trimming took off 0 bases at V and 5 bases at J, with 15 bases between the two ends. The CDR3 runs to 17 residues. Germline V CDR1 and CDR2: SGHRS, YFSETQ. The DNA for the CDR3 is TGCGCCAGCAGCTTGGGGGCAGGGAATCAAGATAATTCACCCCTCCACTTT. This codes for CASSLGAGNQDNSPLHF.

The CDR3 protein is CASTPRTGPLIEQFF. The CDR3, as DNA: TGTGCCAGCACGCCCCGGACAGGGCCTTTGATAGAGCAGTTCTTC. The genes are TRBV28 and TRBJ2-1, with TRBD1 matching over 8 bases. This CDR3 has 15 amino acids. With V trimmed by 7 bases and J by 10 bases, 15 bases remained unmatched. From germline, CDR1 is MDHEN and CDR2 SYDVKM.

V gene TRBV28 combines with J gene TRBJ1-2; possibly TRBD1 for D (6 bases). The CDR3 contains 15 residues. Germline assignment: CDR1 MDHEN and CDR2 SYDVKM. Trimming shortened V by 6 bases and J by 4 bases, and 18 bases separated the two germline ends. The CDR3 spells CASRPTGQYIYGYTF. The CDR3, as DNA: TGTGCCAGCAGACCTACCGGACAGTACATCTATGGCTACACCTTC.

This rearrangement joins TRBV18 to TRBJ1-3; D gene unclear. The V gene's germline CDR1 is KGHSH and CDR2 LQKENI. CDR3 length: 18 amino acids. Trimming removed 2 bases from V and 0 bases from J, with 17 bases in between. The CDR3, as DNA: TGTGCCAGCTCACCAATTTCGCAGGCGGGCAACTCTGGAAACACCATATATTTT. Amino acids: CASSPISQAGNSGNTIYF.

A single count supports this clone. The chain couples TRBV6-1 to TRBJ2-4; tentatively, D is TRBD1 (5 bases). This CDR3 region has 17 residues. The V gene's germline CDR1 is MNHNS and CDR2 SASEGT. With 1 base removed from V and 1 base from J, the gap between germline ends came to 14 bases. The CDR3 spells CASSEERGQVAKNIQYF. CDR3 in DNA: TGTGCCAGCAGTGAAGAAAGGGGCCAAGTTGCCAAAAACATTCAGTACTTC.

V is TRBV7-3 and J is TRBJ2-3, with no clear D. The CDR3 is 13 residues long. V dropped 2 bases and J dropped 4 bases, with 7 bases sitting between them. Germline values: CDR1 SGHTA, CDR2 FQGTGA. CDR3 region: CASSLEKSDTQYF. The CDR3 DNA reads TGTGCCAGCAGCTTAGAGAAATCAGATACGCAGTATTTT.

The chain joins TRBV24-1 to TRBJ2-3; a weak D match, TRBD2 (6 bases). CDR3 length: 15 amino acids. V was trimmed by 2 bases and J by 0 bases, leaving 8 bases between them. Germline CDR1 KGHDR, CDR2 SFDVKD. The CDR3 protein is CATSDYGTSTDTQYF. DNA of the CDR3: TGTGCCACCAGTGATTATGGGACTAGCACAGATACGCAGTATTTT.

V gene TRBV6-1 combines with J gene TRBJ1-1, with D perhaps matching TRBD1 (6 bases). V gave up 2 bases and J gave up 3 bases, with 16 bases separating them. In germline, CDR1 is MNHNS, CDR2 SASEGT. This CDR3 region has 16 residues. The DNA for the CDR3 is TGTGCCAGCAGTGAACAAATGGGGGCCTTTGACACTGAAGCTTTCTTT. Amino acid sequence: CASSEQMGAFDTEAFF.

The rearrangement joins TRBV9 to TRBJ2-7; 12 bases are a match to TRBD1. Unmatched junction bases numbered 12, after V lost 6 bases and J lost 5 bases. The V gene's germline CDR1 is SGDLS and CDR2 YYNGEE. The CDR3 is made up of 16 amino acids. In DNA, the CDR3 is TGTGCCAGCAACCTCCCTCGGGACAGGGGGCCCAACGAGCAGTACTTC. Translation: CASNLPRDRGPNEQYF.

This clone was observed a few times. The chain combines TRBV18 with TRBJ2-3; possibly TRBD1 for D (5 bases). The V and J ends lost 8 bases and 2 bases respectively, with 17 bases between them. Per the germline V gene, CDR1 is KGHSH and CDR2 is LQKENI. This CDR3 region has 15 residues. As DNA, the CDR3 is TGTGCCAGCCCGTACTCCCGGACAACCACAGATACGCAGTATTTT. Translation gives CASPYSRTTTDTQYF.

The rearrangement links TRBV11-3 to TRBJ2-1; weak D call: TRBD1 (7 bases). The CDR3 loop spans 17 amino acids. The germline CDR1 and CDR2 sequences are SGHNT and YENEEA. The V and J ends lost 5 bases and 6 bases respectively, with 23 bases between them. The CDR3 DNA reads TGTGCCAGCAGCGCTATACAGGGGAGGTCCGGTTCCAATGAGCAGTTCTTC. This codes for CASSAIQGRSGSNEQFF. Complete variable domain (other parts from reference TRBV11-3 and TRBJ2-1): EAGVVQSPRYKIIEKKQPVAFWCNPISGHNTLYWYLQNLGQGPELLIRYENEEAVDDSQLPKDRFSAERLKGVDSTLKIQPAELGDSAVYLCASSAIQGRSGSNEQFFGPGTRLTVL.

The chain combines TRBV5-1 with TRBJ2-2; D not certain. V gave up 0 bases and J gave up 3 bases, with 12 bases separating them. The CDR3 loop spans 16 amino acids. Germline V gives CDR1 SGHRS, CDR2 YFSETQ. The CDR3 sequence is CASSLEVQRHTGELFF. CDR3 DNA: TGCGCCAGCAGCTTGGAAGTTCAGCGCCACACCGGGGAGCTGTTTTTT.

This clone was seen a few times. The rearrangement joins TRBV29-1 to TRBJ1-2; TRBD1 is a possible D gene (5 bases). CDR3 size: 12 residues. Germline CDR1 is SQVTM and CDR2 is ANQGSEA. V was shortened by 5 bases and J by 2 bases, with 9 bases between the two germline ends. DNA for the CDR3: TGCAGCGTTCGCCACAGGAACTATGGCTACACCTTC. It specifies CSVRHRNYGYTF.

The gene calls are TRBV4-2 and TRBJ1-1, with TRBD1 matching over 8 bases. This CDR3 is built from 15 residues. The germline CDR1 and CDR2 sequences are LGHNA and YNFKEQ. Trimming removed 1 base from V and 4 bases from J; junction bases left unmatched: 5. Written as DNA, the CDR3 is TGTGCCAGCAGCCAAGGACAGGGGATGCGCACTGAAGCTTTCTTT. Its protein product is CASSQGQGMRTEAFF.

The chain employs TRBV6-5 and TRBJ1-5, with TRBD1 matching over 7 bases. The CDR3 is made up of 14 amino acids. The germline V gene encodes CDR1 MNHEY and CDR2 SVGAGI. V lost 8 bases to trimming and J lost 7 bases; unmatched junction nucleotides: 11. CDR3: CASQDRPQRQPQHF. DNA for the CDR3: TGTGCCAGCCAGGACAGGCCCCAGCGACAGCCCCAGCATTTT.

The rearrangement joins TRBV2 to TRBJ2-7, with TRBD1 identical over 7 bases. Germline CDR1 is SNHLY and CDR2 is FYNNEI. V lost 3 bases to trimming and J lost 3 bases; unmatched junction nucleotides: 5. The CDR3 has 14 residues. Here the CDR3 reads CASSDGGQVYEQYF. The DNA for the CDR3 is TGTGCCAGCAGTGATGGTGGACAGGTCTACGAGCAGTACTTC.

The V and J genes are TRBV11-2 and TRBJ2-7; a possible D gene is TRBD2 (6 bases). The germline CDR1 and CDR2 sequences are SGHAT and FQNNGV. The CDR3 sequence is 15 residues long. The V end was cut by 7 bases, the J end by 1 base, with 17 bases between. CDR3 coding DNA: TGTGCCAGCACCCCCCACGGGACTTTTTCCTACGAGCAGTACTTC. Its protein is CASTPHGTFSYEQYF.